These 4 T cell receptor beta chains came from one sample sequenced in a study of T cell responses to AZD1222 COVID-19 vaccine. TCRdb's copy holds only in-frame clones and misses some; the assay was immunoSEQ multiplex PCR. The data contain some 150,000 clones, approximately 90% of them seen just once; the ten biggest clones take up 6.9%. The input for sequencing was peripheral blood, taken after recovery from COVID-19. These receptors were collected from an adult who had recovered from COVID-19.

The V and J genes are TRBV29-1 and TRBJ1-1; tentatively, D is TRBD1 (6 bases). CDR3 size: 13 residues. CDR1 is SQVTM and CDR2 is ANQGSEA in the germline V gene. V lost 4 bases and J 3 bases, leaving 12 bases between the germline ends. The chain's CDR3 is CSVGGGGYTEAFF. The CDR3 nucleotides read TGCAGCGTTGGAGGGGGTGGGTACACTGAAGCTTTCTTT.

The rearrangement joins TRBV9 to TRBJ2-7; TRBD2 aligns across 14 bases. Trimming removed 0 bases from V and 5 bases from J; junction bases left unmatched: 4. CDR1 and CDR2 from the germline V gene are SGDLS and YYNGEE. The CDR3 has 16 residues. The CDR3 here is CASSVGLAGGIDEQYF. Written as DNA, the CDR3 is TGTGCCAGCAGCGTAGGACTAGCGGGAGGGATTGACGAGCAGTACTTC.

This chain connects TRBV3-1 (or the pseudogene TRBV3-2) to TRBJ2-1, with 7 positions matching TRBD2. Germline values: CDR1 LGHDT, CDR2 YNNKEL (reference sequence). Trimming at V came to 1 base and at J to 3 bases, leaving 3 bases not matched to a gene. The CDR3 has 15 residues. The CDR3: CASSQGGTNYNEQFF. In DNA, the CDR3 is TGTGCCAGCAGCCAAGGCGGGACTAACTACAATGAGCAGTTCTTC.

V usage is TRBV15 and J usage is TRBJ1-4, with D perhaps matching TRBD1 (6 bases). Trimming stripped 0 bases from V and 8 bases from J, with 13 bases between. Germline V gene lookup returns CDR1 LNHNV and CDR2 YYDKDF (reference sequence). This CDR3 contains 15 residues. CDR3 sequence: CATSRDRAQGEKLFF. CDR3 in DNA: TGTGCCACCAGCAGAGATCGAGCACAGGGCGAAAAACTGTTTTTT.